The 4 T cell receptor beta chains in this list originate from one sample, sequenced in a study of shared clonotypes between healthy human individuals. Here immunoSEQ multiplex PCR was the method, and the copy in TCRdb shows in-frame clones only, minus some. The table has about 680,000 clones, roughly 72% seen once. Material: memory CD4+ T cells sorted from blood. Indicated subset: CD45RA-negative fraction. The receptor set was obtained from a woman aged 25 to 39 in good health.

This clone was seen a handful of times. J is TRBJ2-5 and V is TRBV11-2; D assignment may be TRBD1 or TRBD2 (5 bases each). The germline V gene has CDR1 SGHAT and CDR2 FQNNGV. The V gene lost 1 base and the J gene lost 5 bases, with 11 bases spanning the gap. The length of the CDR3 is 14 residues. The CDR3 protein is CASSLGGTPETQYF. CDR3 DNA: TGTGCCAGCAGCTTAGGAGGGACGCCGGAGACCCAGTACTTC.

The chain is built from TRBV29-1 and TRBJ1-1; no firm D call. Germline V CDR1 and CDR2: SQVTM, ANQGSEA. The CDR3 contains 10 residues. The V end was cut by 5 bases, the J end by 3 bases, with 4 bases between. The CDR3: CSVRYTEAFF. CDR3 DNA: TGCAGCGTTAGATACACTGAAGCTTTCTTT.

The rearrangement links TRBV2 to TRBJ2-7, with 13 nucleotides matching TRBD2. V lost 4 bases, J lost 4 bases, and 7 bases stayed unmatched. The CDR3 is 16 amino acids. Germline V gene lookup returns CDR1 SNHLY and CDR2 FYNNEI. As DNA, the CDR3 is TGTGCCAGCAGTGTCCCCAGGACTAGCGGGAGTTACGAGCAGTACTTC. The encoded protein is CASSVPRTSGSYEQYF.

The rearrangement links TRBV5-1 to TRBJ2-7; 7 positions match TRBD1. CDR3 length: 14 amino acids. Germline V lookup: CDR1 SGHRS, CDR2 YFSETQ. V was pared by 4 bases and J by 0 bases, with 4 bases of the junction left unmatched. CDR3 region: CASSKGQNSYEQYF. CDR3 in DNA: TGCGCCAGCAGCAAGGGACAGAACTCCTACGAGCAGTACTTC.